A selection of T cell receptor beta chains follows, all from one sample in a study of cytomegalovirus exposure and HLA in healthy donors. This table comes from immunoSEQ multiplex PCR, and its TCRdb copy is limited to in-frame clones, with some not included. The table lists 110,000 or so clones, 82% of them singletons. Material for sequencing was PBMCs. These receptors were collected from a woman between 18 and 30 years old in good health and CMV-seronegative. Both conserved end residues are part of each CDR3. Each record gives: J gene, V gene, D gene, clone size, CDR3 DNA, CDR3 protein. The D gene is left open where the match is weak. Size is stated for part of the rows, as once, few or many counts, or as a class when the clone is expanded.

TRBJ1-1,TRBV11-2,TRBD1,few,TGTGCCAGCACCCGGGACAGCCGATATGAAGCTTTCTTT,CASTRDSRYEAFF
TRBJ2-2,TRBV7-9,.,.,TGTGCCAGCAGCTCAGTCACCGGGGAGCTGTTTTTT,CASSSVTGELFF
TRBJ2-2,TRBV19,.,.,TGTGCCAGTAGTATAGATGGGACAAACACCGGGGAGCTGTTTTTT,CASSIDGTNTGELFF
TRBJ1-6,TRBV19,TRBD1,.,TGTGCCACCGAACACCGAGACAGGGGAAATTCACCCCTCCACTTT,CATEHRDRGNSPLHF
TRBJ2-1,TRBV9,TRBD2,once,TGTGCCAGCAGCTTTATGACTAGCGGCTCCTACAATGAGCAGTTCTTC,CASSFMTSGSYNEQFF
TRBJ1-2,TRBV13,.,.,TGTGCCAGCAGCTTAGGCTCCACAGGGTACTATGGCTACACCTTC,CASSLGSTGYYGYTF
TRBJ1-1,TRBV5-4,TRBD1,few,TGTGCCAGCAGCTTGCGGACAGGGGGCTGGTTCACTGAAGCTTTCTTT,CASSLRTGGWFTEAFF
TRBJ2-3,TRBV27,TRBD2,.,TGTGCCAGCAGCCGAGGACTAGGATCCACAGATACGCAGTATTTT,CASSRGLGSTDTQYF
TRBJ1-1,TRBV6-5,.,.,TGTGCCAGCAGTTACTACTCGGGATCAAGTCCTTTCTTT,CASSYYSGSSPFF
TRBJ1-1,TRBV5-4,TRBD1,.,TGTGCCAGCAGCTTGGTACCCATGGGACAGGTGGACACTGAAGCTTTCTTT,CASSLVPMGQVDTEAFF